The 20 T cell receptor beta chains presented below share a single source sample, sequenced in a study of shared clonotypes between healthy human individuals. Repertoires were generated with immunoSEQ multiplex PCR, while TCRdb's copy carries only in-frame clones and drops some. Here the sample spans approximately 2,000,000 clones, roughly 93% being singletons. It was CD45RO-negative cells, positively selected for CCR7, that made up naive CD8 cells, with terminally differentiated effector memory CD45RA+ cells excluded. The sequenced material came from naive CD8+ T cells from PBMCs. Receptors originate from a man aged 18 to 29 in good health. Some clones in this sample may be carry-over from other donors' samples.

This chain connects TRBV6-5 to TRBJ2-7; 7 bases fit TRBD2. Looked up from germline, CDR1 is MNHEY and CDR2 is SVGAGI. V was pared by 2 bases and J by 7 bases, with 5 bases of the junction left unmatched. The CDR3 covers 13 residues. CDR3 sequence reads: CASSYGTIGEQYF. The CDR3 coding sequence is TGTGCCAGCAGTTACGGGACTATCGGGGAGCAGTACTTC.

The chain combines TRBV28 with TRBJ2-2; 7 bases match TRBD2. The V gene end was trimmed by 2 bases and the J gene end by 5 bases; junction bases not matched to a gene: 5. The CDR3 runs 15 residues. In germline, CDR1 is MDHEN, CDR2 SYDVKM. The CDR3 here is CASSLIGRLTGELFF. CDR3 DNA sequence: TGTGCCAGCAGTTTAATCGGGAGGTTAACCGGGGAGCTGTTTTTT.

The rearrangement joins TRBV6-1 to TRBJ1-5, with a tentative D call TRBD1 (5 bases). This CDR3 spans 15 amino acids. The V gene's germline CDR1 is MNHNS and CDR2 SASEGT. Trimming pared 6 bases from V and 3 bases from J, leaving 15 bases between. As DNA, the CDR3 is TGTGCCAGCAGGGCTAACCAGGGATCCAATCAGCCCCAGCATTTT. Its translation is CASRANQGSNQPQHF.

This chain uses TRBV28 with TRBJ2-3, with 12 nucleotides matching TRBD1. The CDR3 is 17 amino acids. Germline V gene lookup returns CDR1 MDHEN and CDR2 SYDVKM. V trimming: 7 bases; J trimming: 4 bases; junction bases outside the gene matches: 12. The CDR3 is CASTHPRGQGAPDTQYF. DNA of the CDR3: TGTGCCAGCACCCACCCGAGGGGACAGGGGGCACCAGATACGCAGTATTTT.

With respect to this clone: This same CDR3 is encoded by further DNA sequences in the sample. The CDR3 protein is CASSLQGSGYEQYF. CDR3 nucleotide sequence: TGTGCCAGCAGTCTCCAGGGGAGCGGGTACGAGCAGTACTTC. V and J are TRBV28 and TRBJ2-7; possibly TRBD1 or TRBD2 for D (6 bases each). CDR3 length: 14 residues. CDR1 is MDHEN and CDR2 is SYDVKM in the germline V gene. V dropped 5 bases and J dropped 4 bases, with 15 bases sitting between them.

Written as DNA, the CDR3 is TGTGCCAGCAGCAAGCCGGGACACCCAACCTACGAGCAGTACTTC. Protein sequence: CASSKPGHPTYEQYF. V and J are TRBV5-8 and TRBJ2-7; tentatively, D is TRBD1 (6 bases). Germline CDR1 is SGHTS and CDR2 is YDEGEE. The CDR3 length is 15 residues. Trimming pared 4 bases from V and 2 bases from J, leaving 16 bases between.

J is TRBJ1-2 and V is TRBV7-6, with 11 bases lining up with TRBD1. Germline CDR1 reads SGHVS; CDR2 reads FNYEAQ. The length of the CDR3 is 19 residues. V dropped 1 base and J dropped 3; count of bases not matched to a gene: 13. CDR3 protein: CASSLESPGQGVEDYGYTF. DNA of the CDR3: TGTGCCAGCAGCTTAGAATCCCCGGGACAGGGGGTTGAAGACTATGGCTACACCTTC.

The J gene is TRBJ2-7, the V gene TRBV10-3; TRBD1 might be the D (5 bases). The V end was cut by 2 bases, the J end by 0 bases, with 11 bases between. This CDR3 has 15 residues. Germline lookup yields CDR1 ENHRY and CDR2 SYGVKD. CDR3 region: CAISERGHHSYEQYF. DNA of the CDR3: TGTGCCATCAGTGAGCGCGGACACCACTCCTACGAGCAGTACTTC.

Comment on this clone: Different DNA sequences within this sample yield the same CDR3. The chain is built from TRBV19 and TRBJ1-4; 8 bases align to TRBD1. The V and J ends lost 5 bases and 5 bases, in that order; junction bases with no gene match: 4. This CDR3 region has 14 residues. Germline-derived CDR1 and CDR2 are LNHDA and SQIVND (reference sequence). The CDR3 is CASSPRTGNEKLFF. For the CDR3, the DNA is TGTGCCAGTAGTCCCCGGACAGGGAATGAAAAACTGTTTTTT.

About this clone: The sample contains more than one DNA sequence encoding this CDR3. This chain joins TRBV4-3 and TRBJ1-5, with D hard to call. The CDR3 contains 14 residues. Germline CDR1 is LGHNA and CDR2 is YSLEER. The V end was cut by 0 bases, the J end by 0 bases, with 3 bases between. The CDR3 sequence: CASSQDSSNQPQHF. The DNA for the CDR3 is TGCGCCAGCAGCCAAGATAGTAGCAATCAGCCCCAGCATTTT.

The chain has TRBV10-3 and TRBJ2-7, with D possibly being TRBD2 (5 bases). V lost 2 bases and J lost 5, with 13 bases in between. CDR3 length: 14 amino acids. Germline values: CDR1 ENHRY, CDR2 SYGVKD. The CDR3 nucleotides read TGTGCCATCAGTGAGGCTATTTTAGCGCACGAGCAGTACTTC. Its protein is CAISEAILAHEQYF.

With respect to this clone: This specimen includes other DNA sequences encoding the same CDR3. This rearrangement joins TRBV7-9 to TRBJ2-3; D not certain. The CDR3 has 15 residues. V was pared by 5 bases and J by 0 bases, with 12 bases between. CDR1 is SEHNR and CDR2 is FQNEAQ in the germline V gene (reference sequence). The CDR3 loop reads CASSPPGLSTDTQYF. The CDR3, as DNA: TGTGCCAGCAGCCCACCCGGGCTGAGCACAGATACGCAGTATTTT.

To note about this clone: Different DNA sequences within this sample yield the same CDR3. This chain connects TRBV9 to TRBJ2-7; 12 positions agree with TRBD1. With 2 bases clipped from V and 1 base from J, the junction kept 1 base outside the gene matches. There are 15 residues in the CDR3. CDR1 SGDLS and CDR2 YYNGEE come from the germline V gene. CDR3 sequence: CASSVGQGASYEQYF. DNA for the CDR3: TGTGCCAGCAGCGTGGGACAGGGGGCATCCTACGAGCAGTACTTC.

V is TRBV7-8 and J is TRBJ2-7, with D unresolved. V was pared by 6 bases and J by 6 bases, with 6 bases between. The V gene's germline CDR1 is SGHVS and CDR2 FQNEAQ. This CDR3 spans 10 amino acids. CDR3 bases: TGTGCCAGCAGGGGTTCCGAGCAGTACTTC. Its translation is CASRGSEQYF. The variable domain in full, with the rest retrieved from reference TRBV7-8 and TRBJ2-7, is GAGVSQSPRYKVAKRGQDVALRCDPISGHVSLFWYQQALGQGPEFLTYFQNEAQLDKSGLPSDRFFAERPEGSVSTLKIQRTQQEDSAVYLCASRGSEQYFGPGTRLTVT.

CDR3 DNA sequence: TGTGCCAGCAGCCTCTCTGCAGGGCCCCACGAGCAGTACTTC. Its translation is CASSLSAGPHEQYF. The chain has TRBV6-5 and TRBJ2-7; TRBD1 is a possible D gene (5 bases). The V end lost 6 bases, the J end lost 5 bases, and 17 bases lay between the germline ends. The CDR3 spans 14 residues. Germline CDR1 MNHEY, CDR2 SVGAGI.

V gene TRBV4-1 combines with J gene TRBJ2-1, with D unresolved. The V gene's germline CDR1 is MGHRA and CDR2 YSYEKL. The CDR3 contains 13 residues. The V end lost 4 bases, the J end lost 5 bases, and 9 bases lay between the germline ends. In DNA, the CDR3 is TGCGCCAGCAGCCGGGGATGGCACAATGAGCAGTTCTTC. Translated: CASSRGWHNEQFF.

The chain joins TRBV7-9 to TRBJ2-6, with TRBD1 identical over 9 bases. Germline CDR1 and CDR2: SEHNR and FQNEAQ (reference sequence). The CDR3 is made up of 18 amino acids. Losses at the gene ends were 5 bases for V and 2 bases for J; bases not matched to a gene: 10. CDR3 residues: CASSGATGGPAGANVLTF. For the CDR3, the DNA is TGTGCCAGCAGCGGGGCTACAGGGGGCCCCGCTGGGGCCAACGTCCTGACTTTC.

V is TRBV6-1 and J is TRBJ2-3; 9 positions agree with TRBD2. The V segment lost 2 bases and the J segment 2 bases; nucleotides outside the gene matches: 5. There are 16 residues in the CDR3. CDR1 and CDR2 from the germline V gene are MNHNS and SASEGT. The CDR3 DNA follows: TGTGCCAGCAGTGAATTGGCGGGAGGGAACACAGATACGCAGTATTTT. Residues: CASSELAGGNTDTQYF.

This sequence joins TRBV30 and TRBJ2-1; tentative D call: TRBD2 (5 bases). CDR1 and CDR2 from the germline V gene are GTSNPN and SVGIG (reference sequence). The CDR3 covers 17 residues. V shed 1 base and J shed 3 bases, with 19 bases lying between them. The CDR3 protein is CAWSAMAGGNLYNEQFF. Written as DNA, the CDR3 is TGTGCCTGGAGTGCAATGGCGGGCGGCAACCTCTACAATGAGCAGTTCTTC.

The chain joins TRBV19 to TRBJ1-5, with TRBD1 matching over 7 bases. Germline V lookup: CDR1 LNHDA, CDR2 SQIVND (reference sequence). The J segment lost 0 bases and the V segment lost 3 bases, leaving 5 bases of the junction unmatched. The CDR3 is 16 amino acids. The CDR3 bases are TGTGCCAGTAGTATGGGGACAGAATATAGCAATCAGCCCCAGCATTTT. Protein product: CASSMGTEYSNQPQHF.